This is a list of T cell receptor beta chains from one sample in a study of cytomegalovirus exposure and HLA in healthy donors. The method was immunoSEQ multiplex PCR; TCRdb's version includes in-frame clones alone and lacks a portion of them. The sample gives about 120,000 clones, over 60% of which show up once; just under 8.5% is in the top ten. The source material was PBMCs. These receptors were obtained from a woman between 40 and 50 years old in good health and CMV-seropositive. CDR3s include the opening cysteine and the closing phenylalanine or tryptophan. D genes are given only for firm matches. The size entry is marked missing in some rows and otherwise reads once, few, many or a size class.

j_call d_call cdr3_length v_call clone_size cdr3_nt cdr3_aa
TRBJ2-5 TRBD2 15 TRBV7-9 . TGTGCCAGCAGCGCCACAACTAGCGGGGTGGAGACCCAGTACTTC CASSATTSGVETQYF
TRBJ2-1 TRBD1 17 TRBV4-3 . TGCGCCAGCAGCCAAGATATCTACAGGGGGCCATACAATGAGCAGTTCTTC CASSQDIYRGPYNEQFF
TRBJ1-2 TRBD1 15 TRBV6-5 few TGTGCCAGCAGTTACTCCGGGACAGGGCACTATGGCTACACCTTC CASSYSGTGHYGYTF
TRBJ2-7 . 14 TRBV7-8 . TGTGCCAGCAGCTTAGATGAGAACTCCTACGAGCAGTACTTC CASSLDENSYEQYF
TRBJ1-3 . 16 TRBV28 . TGTGCCAGCAGTCGTACCGGGATCCTCTCTGGAAACACCATATATTTT CASSRTGILSGNTIYF
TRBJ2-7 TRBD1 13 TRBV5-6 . TGTGCCAGCAGCTCGGGACAGGGGTCCGAGCAGTACTTC CASSSGQGSEQYF
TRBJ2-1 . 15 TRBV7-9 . TGTGCCAGCAGCTCCTCAGGGGGGCAGTTGGATGAGCAGTTCTTC CASSSSGGQLDEQFF
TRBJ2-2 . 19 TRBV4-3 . TGCGCCAGCAGCCGCATAAGAAACTTGCCAGGGGGGAGCACCGGGGAGCTGTTTTTT CASSRIRNLPGGSTGELFF
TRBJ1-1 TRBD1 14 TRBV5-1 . TGCGCCAGCAGCTCGGGACAGGAGAGTGGTGAAGCTTTCTTT CASSSGQESGEAFF
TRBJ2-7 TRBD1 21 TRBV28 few TGTGCCAGCAGTTTATCGTTCTCGGGGAAAACCGGGACAGGGGAACCCTACGAGCAGTACTTC CASSLSFSGKTGTGEPYEQYF
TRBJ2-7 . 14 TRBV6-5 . TGTGCCAGCAGCTCCGGGACAACTCCCTACGAGCAGTACTTC CASSSGTTPYEQYF
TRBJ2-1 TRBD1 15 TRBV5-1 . TGCGCCAGCAGCTTGATGGGACAGGATCCGAATGAGCAGTTCTTC CASSLMGQDPNEQFF
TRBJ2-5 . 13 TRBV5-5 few TGTGCCAGCAGCTTGCAGGAGGCGGAGACCCAGTACTTC CASSLQEAETQYF
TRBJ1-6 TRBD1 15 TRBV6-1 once TGTGCCAGCAGTGCCTTGACAGGGGGCGATTCACCCCTCCACTTT CASSALTGGDSPLHF